The TCR beta chain described here comes from a study of CD8 T cells in ankylosing spondylitis. Study-wide points: As reported, disease-linked clones showed significant enrichment in matched ankylosing spondylitis synovial fluid.

The germline V gene encodes CDR1 ENHRY and CDR2 SYGVKD. Losses at the gene ends were 8 bases for V and 8 bases for J; bases not matched to a gene: 8. The CDR3 spans 15 residues. This clonotype turned up a few times. Its target is not known. MiXCR, run by TCRdb on the 5' RACE reads, gives a single entry per CDR3 protein. Altogether approximately 25,000 distinct CDR3 sequences are present, less than 20% being singletons, with the ten largest covering 25% to 30%. The sequence was obtained from a male donor with ankylosing spondylitis or in good health (not recorded which). The sequencing sample was made of blood. This chain uses TRBV10-3 with TRBJ2-1; TRBD2 matches 14 bases. The CDR3 region has the DNA TGTGCCATCGCGACTAGCGGGAGGGCCATGGATGAGCAGTTCTTC. This codes for CAIATSGRAMDEQFF.